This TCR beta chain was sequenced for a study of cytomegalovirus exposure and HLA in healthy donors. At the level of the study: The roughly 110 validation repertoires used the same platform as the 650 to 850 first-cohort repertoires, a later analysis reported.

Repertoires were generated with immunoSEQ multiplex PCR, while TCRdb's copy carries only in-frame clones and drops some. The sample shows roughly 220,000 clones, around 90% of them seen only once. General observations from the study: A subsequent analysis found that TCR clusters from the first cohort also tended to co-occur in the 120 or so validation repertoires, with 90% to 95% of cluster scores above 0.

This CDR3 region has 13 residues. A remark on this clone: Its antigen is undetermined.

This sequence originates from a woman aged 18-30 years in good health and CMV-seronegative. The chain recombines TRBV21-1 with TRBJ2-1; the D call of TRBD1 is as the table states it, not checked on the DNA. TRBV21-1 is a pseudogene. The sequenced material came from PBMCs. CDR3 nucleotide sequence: TGTGCCAGCACCAACTCGACAGGGAATGAGCAGTTCTTC. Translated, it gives CASTNSTGNEQFF.